The clone carrying this T cell receptor (beta chain) was seen a handful of times. Its antigen is unknown. V dropped 1 base and J dropped 0 bases, with 10 bases sitting between them. This CDR3 region has 15 residues. Germline CDR1 and CDR2: SQVTM and ANQGSEA. Antigen-specific CD4+ T cells were expanded (with viral peptide pools) by the ViraFEST assay ahead of sequencing. Isolation of CD4+ T cells took place after 10 to 11 days of culture. No vaccinee had earlier SARS-CoV-2 infection, and nucleocapsid antibodies were negative. These data originate in a study of vaccination effects on CD4 cells after COVID-19. Some clones are missing from TCRdb's copy, which holds only in-frame ones; the method was immunoSEQ multiplex PCR. Of more than 30,000 clones detected, about 69% appear once; the ten largest clones hold 15%. Whole-study findings and limits: Convalescent patients in the study were few, and early post-infection timepoints were absent.

This sequence was found in a human donor who received a COVID-19 vaccine. V gene TRBV29-1 combines with J gene TRBJ2-1; a weak D match, TRBD1 (5 bases). Sequenced material: CD4+ T cells from PBMCs cultured with HCoV-OC43 spike peptides, taken before COVID-19 vaccination. The sample's subset: HCoV-OC43 spike overlapping peptide pool stimulation. This CDR3 reads CSVEGTKSSYNEQFF. The DNA for the CDR3 is TGCAGCGTTGAAGGGACAAAAAGCTCCTACAATGAGCAGTTCTTC.